The entry that follows covers one T cell receptor (beta chain) sequence. The data are from a study of OX40 agonist ivuxolimab in advanced cancers. The overall study: The study gave patients intravenous ivuxolimab at 0.01 to 10 mg/kg every 2 weeks.

Assay used: immunoSEQ multiplex PCR; TCRdb lists only in-frame clones, some missing. Of approximately 91,000 clones listed, roughly 85% were seen once; the top ten hold under 2%. In germline, CDR1 is SGHRS, CDR2 YFSETQ. J gave up 4 bases and V 5 bases, and 5 bases lay outside the gene matches. The CDR3 contains 14 residues. The receptor comes from an adult with an advanced solid tumor such as melanoma, head and neck, liver or kidney cancer. The source material was CD4+ or CD8+ T cells sorted from blood, sampled in a trial of the OX40 agonist ivuxolimab. The gene calls are TRBV5-1 and TRBJ2-7; 11 nucleotides match TRBD1. The CDR3 DNA sequence: TGCGCCAGCAGGGGACAGGGGGACGGGTACGAGCAGTACTTC. Protein product: CASRGQGDGYEQYF.